This T cell receptor beta chain stems from a study of blood T cells in healthy people across ages. CDR1 is ENHRY, CDR2 SYGVKD, per germline. The CDR3 extends over 12 amino acids. Sample-barcoded 5' priming and a J-beta primer mix drove a second PCR of 7 to 11 cycles. The study obtained at least 2.5 million CDR3-containing paired-end reads from every sample. TCRdb reprocessed the 5' RACE reads with MiXCR, giving one entry per CDR3 protein. This table has 1.5 million to 2 million distinct CDR3 sequences, about 49% appearing once. Study results and caveats: With donor CMV status unknown, expanded clonotype changes were possibly confounded. Comparison with aged donors showed that long-lived donors had more naive CD4+ cells and higher diversity.

Details on this clonotype: Its target is not known. An end of the junction differs from the germline gene, which may be a read error.

The donors, all healthy, were Caucasians living in Russia, aged roughly 6 to 100. Sequenced sample: blood. The receptor was isolated from a middle-aged woman in good health. The gene calls are TRBV10-3 and TRBJ1-2, with D hard to call. The CDR3 bases are TGTGCCATCAGGGAGTCTGGTGGTGGCTACACCTTC. Its protein is CAIRESGGGYTF.